The present entry profiles one TCR beta chain with its context. The data were produced by immunoSEQ multiplex PCR, yet TCRdb's version contains in-frame clones alone and is incomplete. The sample has 3,000 to 4,500 clones, over 85% seen once. These data belong to a study of tumor T cells in aggressive B-cell lymphoma. CDR3 size: 13 residues. Trimming removed 6 bases from V and 7 bases from J; junction bases left unmatched: 6. Per the germline V gene, CDR1 is LNHDA and CDR2 is SQIVND (reference sequence). Sequenced material: tumor tissue. This chain connects TRBV19 to TRBJ2-4, with 7 positions matching TRBD1. This receptor was identified in an adult with diffuse large B cell lymphoma. CDR3 nucleotide sequence: TGTGCCAGTAGGCAGGGACAGAAGAACATTCAGTACTTC. Translating it yields CASRQGQKNIQYF.